This TCR beta chain was sequenced for a study of T cell responses to AZD1222 COVID-19 vaccine. Data came from immunoSEQ multiplex PCR; TCRdb stores just in-frame clones and leaves some out. Here the sample spans 150,000 to 200,000 clones, around 86% being singletons. This CDR3 has 16 amino acids. From germline, CDR1 is SGDLS and CDR2 YYNGEE. J gave up 2 bases and V 0 bases, and 6 bases lay outside the gene matches. The TCR was taken from an adult in good health. The material was peripheral blood, obtained on day 0 of MenACWY control vaccination. The rearrangement links TRBV9 to TRBJ2-3; 7 nucleotides align to TRBD2. CDR3 sequence reads: CASSVGDSGSTDTQYF. CDR3 DNA: TGTGCCAGCAGCGTAGGAGATAGCGGGTCCACAGATACGCAGTATTTT.